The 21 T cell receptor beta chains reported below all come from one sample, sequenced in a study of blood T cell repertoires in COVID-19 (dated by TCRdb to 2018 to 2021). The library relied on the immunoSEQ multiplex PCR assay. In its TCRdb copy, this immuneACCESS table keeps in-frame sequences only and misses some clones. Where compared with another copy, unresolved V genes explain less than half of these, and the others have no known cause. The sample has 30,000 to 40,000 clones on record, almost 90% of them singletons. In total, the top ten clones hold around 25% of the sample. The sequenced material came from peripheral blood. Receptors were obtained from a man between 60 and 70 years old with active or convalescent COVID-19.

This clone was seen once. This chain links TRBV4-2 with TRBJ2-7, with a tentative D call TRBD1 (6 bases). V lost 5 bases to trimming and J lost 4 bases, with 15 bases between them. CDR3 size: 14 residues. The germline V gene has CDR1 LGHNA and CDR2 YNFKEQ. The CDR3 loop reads CASSDTGRSYEQYF. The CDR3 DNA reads TGTGCCAGCAGCGATACAGGGAGAAGTTACGAGCAGTACTTC.

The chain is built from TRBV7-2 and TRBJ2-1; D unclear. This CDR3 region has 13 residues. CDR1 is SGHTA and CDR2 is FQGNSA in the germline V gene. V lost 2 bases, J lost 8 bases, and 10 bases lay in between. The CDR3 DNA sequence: TGTGCCAGCAGCTTATTCTCGTCCTATGAGCAGTTCTTC. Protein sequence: CASSLFSSYEQFF.

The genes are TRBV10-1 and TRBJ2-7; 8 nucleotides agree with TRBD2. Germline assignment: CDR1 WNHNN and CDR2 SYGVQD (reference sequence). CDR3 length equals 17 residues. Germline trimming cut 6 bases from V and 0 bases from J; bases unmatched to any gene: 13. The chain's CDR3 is CASSQAAGATSSYEQYF. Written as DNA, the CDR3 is TGCGCCAGCAGCCAAGCAGCGGGAGCGACGAGCTCCTACGAGCAGTACTTC.

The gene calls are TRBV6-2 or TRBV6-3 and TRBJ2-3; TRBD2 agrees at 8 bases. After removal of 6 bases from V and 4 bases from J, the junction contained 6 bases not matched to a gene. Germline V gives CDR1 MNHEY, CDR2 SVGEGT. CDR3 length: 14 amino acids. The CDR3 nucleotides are TGTGCCAGCAGCGGACTAGCACCCCCAGATACGCAGTATTTT. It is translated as CASSGLAPPDTQYF.

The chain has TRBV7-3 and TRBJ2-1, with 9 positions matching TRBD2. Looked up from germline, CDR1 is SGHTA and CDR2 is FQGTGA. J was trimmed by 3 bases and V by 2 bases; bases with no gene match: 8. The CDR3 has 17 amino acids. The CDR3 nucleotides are TGTGCCAGCAGCTTAGGCCCCATGACTAGCGGCTACAATGAGCAGTTCTTC. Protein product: CASSLGPMTSGYNEQFF.

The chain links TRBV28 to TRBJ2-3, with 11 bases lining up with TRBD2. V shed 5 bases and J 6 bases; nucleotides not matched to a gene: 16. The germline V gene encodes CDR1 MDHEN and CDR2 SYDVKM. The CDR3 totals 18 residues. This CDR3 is CASSPLRVAGGPSDTQYF. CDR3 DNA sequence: TGTGCCAGCAGTCCTCTTAGAGTAGCGGGAGGGCCGTCTGATACGCAGTATTTT.

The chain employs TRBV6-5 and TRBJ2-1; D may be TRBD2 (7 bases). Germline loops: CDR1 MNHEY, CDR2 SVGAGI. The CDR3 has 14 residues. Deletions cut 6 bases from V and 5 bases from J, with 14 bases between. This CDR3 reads CASSPRGAHNEQFF. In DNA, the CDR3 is TGTGCCAGCAGCCCCCGGGGGGCCCACAATGAGCAGTTCTTC.

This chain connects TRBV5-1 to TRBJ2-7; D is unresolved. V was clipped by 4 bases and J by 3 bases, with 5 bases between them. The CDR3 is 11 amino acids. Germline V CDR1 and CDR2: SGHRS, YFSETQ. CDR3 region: CASSDNYEQYF. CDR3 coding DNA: TGCGCCAGCAGCGACAACTACGAGCAGTACTTC.

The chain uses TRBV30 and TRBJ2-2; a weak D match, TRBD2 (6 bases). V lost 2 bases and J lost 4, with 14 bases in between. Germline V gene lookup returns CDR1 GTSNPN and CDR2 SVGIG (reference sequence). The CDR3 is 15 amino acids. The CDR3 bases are TGTGCCTGGAGTTTGTCGGGGGAGGCCACCGGGGAGCTGTTTTTT. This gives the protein CAWSLSGEATGELFF.

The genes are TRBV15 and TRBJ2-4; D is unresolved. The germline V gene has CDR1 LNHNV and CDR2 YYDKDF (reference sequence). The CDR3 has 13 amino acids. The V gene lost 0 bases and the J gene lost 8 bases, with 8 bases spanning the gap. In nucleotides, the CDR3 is TGTGCCACCAGCAGAGACCCATCGGACATTCAGTACTTC. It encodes CATSRDPSDIQYF.

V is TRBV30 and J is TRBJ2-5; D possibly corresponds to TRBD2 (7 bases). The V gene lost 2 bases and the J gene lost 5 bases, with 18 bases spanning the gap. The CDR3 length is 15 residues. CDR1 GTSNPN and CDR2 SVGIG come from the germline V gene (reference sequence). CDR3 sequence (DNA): TGTGCCTGGAGTTTAGGGGGGAGGGCGAGGGAGACCCAGTACTTC. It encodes CAWSLGGRARETQYF.

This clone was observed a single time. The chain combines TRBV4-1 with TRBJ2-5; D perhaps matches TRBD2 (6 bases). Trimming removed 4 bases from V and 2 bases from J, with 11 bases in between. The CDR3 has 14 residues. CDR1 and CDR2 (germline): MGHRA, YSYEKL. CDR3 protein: CASSLAASQETQYF. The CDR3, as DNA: TGCGCCAGCAGCCTAGCGGCATCGCAAGAGACCCAGTACTTC.

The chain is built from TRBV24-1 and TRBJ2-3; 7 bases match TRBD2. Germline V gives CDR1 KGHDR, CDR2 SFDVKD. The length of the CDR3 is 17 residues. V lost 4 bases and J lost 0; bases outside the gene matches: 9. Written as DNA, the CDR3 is TGTGCCACCAGTGACGCTGAACGTAGCGGGAGCACAGATACGCAGTATTTT. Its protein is CATSDAERSGSTDTQYF.

CDR3 coding DNA: TGTGCCAGCATGTTGGGGAGCGAGCAGTACTTC. Encoded protein: CASMLGSEQYF. V and J are TRBV5-4 and TRBJ2-7; possibly TRBD2 for D (5 bases). V lost 6 bases, J lost 6 bases, and 10 bases lay in between. CDR1 and CDR2 from the germline V gene are SGHNT and YYREEE (reference sequence). CDR3 length: 11 amino acids.

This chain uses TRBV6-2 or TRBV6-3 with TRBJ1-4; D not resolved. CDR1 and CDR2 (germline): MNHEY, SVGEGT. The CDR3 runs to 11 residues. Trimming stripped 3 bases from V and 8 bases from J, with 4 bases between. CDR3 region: CASSYREKLFF. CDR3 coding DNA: TGTGCCAGCAGTTATCGGGAAAAACTGTTTTTT.

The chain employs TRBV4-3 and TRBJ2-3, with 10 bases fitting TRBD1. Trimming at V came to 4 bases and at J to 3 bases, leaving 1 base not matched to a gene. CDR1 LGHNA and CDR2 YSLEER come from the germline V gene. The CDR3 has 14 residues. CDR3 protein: CASSRDRGTDTQYF. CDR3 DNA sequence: TGCGCCAGCAGCCGGGACAGGGGAACAGATACGCAGTATTTT.

Written as DNA, the CDR3 is TGTGCCACCAGCAGAGATCGGGACAGGACGCAAGAGACCCAGTACTTC. Residues: CATSRDRDRTQETQYF. The chain is built from TRBV15 and TRBJ2-5, with 8 bases aligning to TRBD1. The CDR3 is 16 amino acids. Trimming at V came to 0 bases and at J to 2 bases, leaving 5 bases not matched to a gene. Germline V gives CDR1 LNHNV, CDR2 YYDKDF (reference sequence).

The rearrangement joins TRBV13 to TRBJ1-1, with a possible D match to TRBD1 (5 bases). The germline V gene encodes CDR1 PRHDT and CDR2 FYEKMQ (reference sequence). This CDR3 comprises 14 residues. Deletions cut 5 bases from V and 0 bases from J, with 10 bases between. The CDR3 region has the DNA TGTGCCAGCAGCGCAGTGACAGTGAACACTGAAGCTTTCTTT. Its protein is CASSAVTVNTEAFF.

The CDR3 here is CASSWAGGPLAGRNYEQYF. CDR3 sequence (DNA): TGTGCCAGCAGTTGGGCCGGGGGACCTTTAGCGGGAAGAAACTACGAGCAGTACTTC. This sequence joins TRBV28 and TRBJ2-7; TRBD2 matches 8 bases. The V and J ends lost 4 bases and 3 bases, in that order; junction bases with no gene match: 20. The CDR3 loop spans 19 amino acids. Germline V lookup: CDR1 MDHEN, CDR2 SYDVKM. The complete variable domain, with remaining parts taken from reference TRBV28 and TRBJ2-7, reads DVKVTQSSRYLVKRTGEKVFLECVQDMDHENMFWYRQDPGLGLRLIYFSYDVKMKEKGDIPEGYSVSREKKERFSLILESASTNQTSMYLCASSWAGGPLAGRNYEQYFGPGTRLTVT.

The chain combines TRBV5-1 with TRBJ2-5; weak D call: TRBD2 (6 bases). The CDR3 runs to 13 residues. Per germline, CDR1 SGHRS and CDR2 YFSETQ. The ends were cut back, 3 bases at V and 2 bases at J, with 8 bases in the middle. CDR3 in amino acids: CASSWDLQETQYF. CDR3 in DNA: TGCGCCAGCAGCTGGGACTTGCAAGAGACCCAGTACTTC.

CDR3 residues: CASIAKNIQYF. In DNA, the CDR3 is TGTGCCAGTATAGCCAAAAACATTCAGTACTTC. This chain joins TRBV27 and TRBJ2-4, with D hard to call. Germline V gene sequence: CDR1 MNHEY, CDR2 SMNVEV (reference sequence). CDR3 length: 11 residues. V was clipped by 9 bases and J by 0 bases, with 3 bases between them.